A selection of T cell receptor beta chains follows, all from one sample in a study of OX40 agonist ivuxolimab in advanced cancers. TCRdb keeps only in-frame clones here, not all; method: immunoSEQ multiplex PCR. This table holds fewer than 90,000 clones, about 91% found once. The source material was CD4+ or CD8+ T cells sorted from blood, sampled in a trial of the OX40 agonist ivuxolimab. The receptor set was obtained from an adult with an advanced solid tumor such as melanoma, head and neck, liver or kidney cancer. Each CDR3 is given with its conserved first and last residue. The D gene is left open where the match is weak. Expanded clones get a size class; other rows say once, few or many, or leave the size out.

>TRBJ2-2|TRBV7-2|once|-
TGTGCCAGCAGCTTCTATGGACGGGAGAACACCGGGGAGCTGTTTTTT
CASSFYGRENTGELFF
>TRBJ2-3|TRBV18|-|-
TGTGCCAGCTCACCATCCGGGAGCAGCGATACGCAGTATTTT
CASSPSGSSDTQYF
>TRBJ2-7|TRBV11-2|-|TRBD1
TGTGCCAGCACCCGGACAGGGGGCGGAGAGCAGTACTTC
CASTRTGGGEQYF
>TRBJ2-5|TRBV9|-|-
TGTGCCAGCAGCGTAGATGGGGCACGGGGGACCCAGTACTTC
CASSVDGARGTQYF
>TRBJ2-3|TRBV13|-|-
TGTGCCAGCAGCTCCCCCGGGAGACATACGCAGTATTTT
CASSSPGRHTQYF
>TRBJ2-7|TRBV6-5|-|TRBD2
TGTGCCAGCAGTTACCGGTCTAGCGGGAGATCTTACGAGCAGTACTTC
CASSYRSSGRSYEQYF
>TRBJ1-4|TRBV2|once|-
TGTGCCAGCAGAACCGACACCTGGGGCGAAAAACTGTTTTTT
CASRTDTWGEKLFF
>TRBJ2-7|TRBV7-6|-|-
TGTGCCAGCAGCTTAGGGGTGCCCTACGAGCAGTACTTC
CASSLGVPYEQYF
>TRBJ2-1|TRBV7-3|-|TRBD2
TGTGCCAGCAGCTACGGGACTAGCGGGAGAACCTCCTACAATGAGCAGTTCTTC
CASSYGTSGRTSYNEQFF
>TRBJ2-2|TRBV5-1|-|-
TGCGCCAGCAGCTTTTTGAGCGACGCGAACACCGGGGAGCTGTTTTTT
CASSFLSDANTGELFF
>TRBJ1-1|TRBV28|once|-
TGTGCCAGCCGAAGCTTAAGGGGCACTGAAGCTTTCTTT
CASRSLRGTEAFF
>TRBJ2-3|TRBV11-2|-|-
TGTGCCAGCAGCTTAATCCCAGGGACACGGGATACGCAGTATTTT
CASSLIPGTRDTQYF
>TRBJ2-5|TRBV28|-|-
TGTGCCAGCAGTGGATCAGCTGGTCAAGAGACCCAGTACTTC
CASSGSAGQETQYF
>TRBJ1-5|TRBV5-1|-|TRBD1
TGCGCCAGCAGTCTGGGACAGGGGGACAATCAGCCCCAGCATTTT
CASSLGQGDNQPQHF
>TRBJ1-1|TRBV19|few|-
TGTGCCAGTATTCGGACCAGGGATGAAGCTTTCTTT
CASIRTRDEAFF
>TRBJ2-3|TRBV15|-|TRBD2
TGTGCCACCAGCAGAGATGCCGGGAGGGGCACAGATACGCAGTATTTT
CATSRDAGRGTDTQYF
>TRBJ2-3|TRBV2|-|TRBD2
TGTGCCAGCAGTGCCAGACTAGCGGGAGATACGCAGTATTTT
CASSARLAGDTQYF
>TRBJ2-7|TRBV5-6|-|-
TGTGCCAGCAGCTTACGGGATTACGAGCAGTACTTC
CASSLRDYEQYF
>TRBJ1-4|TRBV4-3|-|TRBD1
TGCGCCAGCAGCCAAGGATACGCCCGGGGCGGGACAGGGGGGACTAATGAAAAACTGTTTTTT
CASSQGYARGGTGGTNEKLFF
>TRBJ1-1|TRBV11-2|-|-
TGTGCCAGCAGCTTAGAGCGGGACGCCCACGGGGCTTTCTTT
CASSLERDAHGAFF
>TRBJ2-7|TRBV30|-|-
TGTGCCTGGAGCTCCGGTGCGTACGGCGAGCAGTACTTC
CAWSSGAYGEQYF
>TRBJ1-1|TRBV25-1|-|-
TGTGCCAGCAGTGAATTACAAGTCGAGAACACTGAAGCTTTCTTT
CASSELQVENTEAFF
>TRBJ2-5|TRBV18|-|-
TGTGCCAGCTCAGTCGGGGTTCAAGAGACCCAGTACTTC
CASSVGVQETQYF
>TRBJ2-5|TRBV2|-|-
TGTGCCAGCAGTGAAGAGGGGGTTGTAGAGACCCAGTACTTC
CASSEEGVVETQYF
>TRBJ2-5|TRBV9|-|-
TGTGCCAGCAGCAACGGGCTGGGGCGGGAGACCCAGTACTTC
CASSNGLGRETQYF
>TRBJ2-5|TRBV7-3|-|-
TGTGCCAGCAGCCCCGGGGTACTAGAGACCCAGTACTTC
CASSPGVLETQYF
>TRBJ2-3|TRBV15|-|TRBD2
TGTGCCACCAGCAGAGCTAGCGGGATGGCAGATACGCAGTATTTT
CATSRASGMADTQYF
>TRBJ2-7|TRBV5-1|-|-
TGCGCCAGCAGCTTTGGAGCAAATCCAACCGAGCAGTACTTC
CASSFGANPTEQYF
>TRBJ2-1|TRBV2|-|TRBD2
TGTGCCAGCAGTCCACGGTTAGCGGGAAACAATGAGCAGTTCTTC
CASSPRLAGNNEQFF
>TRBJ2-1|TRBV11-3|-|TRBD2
TGTGCCAGCAGCCGAGGGACTAGCGGCTACAATGAGCAGTTCTTC
CASSRGTSGYNEQFF
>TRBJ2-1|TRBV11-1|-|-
TGTGCCAGCAGCTTCCTGACTAGTGGAAATGAGCAGTTCTTC
CASSFLTSGNEQFF
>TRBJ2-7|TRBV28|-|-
TGTGCCAGCAGTCTGGGGTTTAACGAGCAGTACTTC
CASSLGFNEQYF
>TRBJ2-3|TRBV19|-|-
TGTGCCAGTAGTATATCCCTCGGGACCCGAGATACGCAGTATTTT
CASSISLGTRDTQYF
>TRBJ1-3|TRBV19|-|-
TGTGCCAGTAGTAAAAGGGGACCCGACTCTGGAAACACCATATATTTT
CASSKRGPDSGNTIYF
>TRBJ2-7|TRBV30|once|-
TGTGCCTGGAGTGTAGAAGGGGGGTACGAGCAGTACTTC
CAWSVEGGYEQYF